The T cell receptor beta chain under discussion was sequenced for a study of blood T cells in healthy people across ages (dated by TCRdb to about 2015). Describing the broader study: Template switching captured roughly one uniquely barcoded TCR beta cDNA molecule per two T cells in model experiments. Using deep sequencing normalized with unique cDNA molecular identifiers, the study measured how TCR beta repertoire diversity changes with age. Four age groups were formed from the donors: young (average approximately 16 years), middle-aged (around 41), aged (62) and long-lived (about 80). To avoid experimental bias, donors of different ages were distributed randomly across sequencing lanes. For two donors (one aged 18 to 30 and one aged 80 or older), the study analyzed two additional independent replicas of 1 million unique cDNA reads from the same blood draw. Broad study findings and their caveats: Because donor CMV infection status was unknown, age-related changes in expanded clonotypes were potentially confounded. As age increased, observed TCR beta diversity per million T cells dropped in a roughly linear way, and a significant reduction was already evident by age 40. Conclusive comparison of naive and antigen-experienced compartments was prevented by the profiling of bulk unsorted PBMCs. The percentage of naive T cells measured by flow cytometry correlated strongly with observed TCR beta diversity. Compared with the aged group, more naive CD4+ T cells, fewer expanded clones and increased TCR diversity were shown by the long-lived group, suggesting age selection. Estimates of total diversity based on one million sequenced T cells were regarded as lower bounds and as underestimates.

Based on the germline V gene, the CDR1 and CDR2 sequences are ENHRY and SYGVKD. Inclusive of the bounding cysteine and phenylalanine, the CDR3 is 14 residues long. The read is trimmed to its CDR3 DNA, 42 bases read in frame from base 1. About this clonotype itself: What antigen it recognizes has not been identified. One end of the junction is discordant with germline, which a read error may explain.

The library was prepared using 5' RACE. The instrument given in TCRdb is Illumina HiSeq 2500. A second roughly 6 to 12 cycle PCR used a sample-barcoded 5' primer and a J-beta primer mix. A template-switch 5' adaptor carrying 12 random nucleotides introduced a unique molecular identifier onto each TCR beta cDNA molecule. At least 3 million CDR3-containing paired-end reads were obtained from each sample. The Mint cDNA synthesis kit, primed by a TRBC-specific oligonucleotide, was used to synthesize first-strand cDNA from all RNA. All cDNA was treated with uracil-DNA glycosylase and then went through a first 18-cycle PCR with the universal primers M1SS and BC2_uni_R. The original pipeline was this. For normalization, 1 million high-quality reads were randomly selected from each sample, with every read carrying a distinct molecular identifier. Reads sharing molecular identifiers were discarded rather than binned into consensus sequences. MiTCR, set to a Q25 quality threshold and the strictest error-elimination algorithm, was used for CDR3 identification, clonotype clustering and error correction. A nonparametric unseen species model with Euler transformation was used to estimate lower-bound total TCR beta diversity. TCRdb trimmed the raw reads at Q25, called clones with MiXCR and kept productive beta chains. Entries that share a CDR3 protein sequence are merged under the most common genes and DNA. The V and J calls were not made by the authors but by TCRdb's processing. The sample profile shows more than 1 million distinct CDR3 sequences; under 45% of them were found once. The ten largest clones add up to about 19% of the sample.

Systemically healthy Caucasian individuals from Russia, about 38 in total and aged about 6 to 95 years, were included as donors. Each donor gave around 9.8 milliliters of peripheral blood, collected into EDTA-treated Vacutainer tubes. PBMCs were isolated by Ficoll-Paque density-gradient centrifugation, with at least 6.5 million obtained per sample. Total RNA, at least 6 micrograms per sample, was extracted from PBMCs with Trizol reagent. The percentages of naive CD45RAhigh/CD27high T cells were determined by flow cytometry on a PBMC aliquot from every donor. The rearrangement joined TRBV10-3 to TRBJ1-5; 7 of the junction bases match TRBD1. Sequenced sample: blood. This receptor was obtained from a woman in her sixties or seventies in good health. The bases are TGTGCCATCAGTAGACAGGGCAGAAATCGGCCCCAGCATTTT. This translates into CAISRQGRNRPQHF.